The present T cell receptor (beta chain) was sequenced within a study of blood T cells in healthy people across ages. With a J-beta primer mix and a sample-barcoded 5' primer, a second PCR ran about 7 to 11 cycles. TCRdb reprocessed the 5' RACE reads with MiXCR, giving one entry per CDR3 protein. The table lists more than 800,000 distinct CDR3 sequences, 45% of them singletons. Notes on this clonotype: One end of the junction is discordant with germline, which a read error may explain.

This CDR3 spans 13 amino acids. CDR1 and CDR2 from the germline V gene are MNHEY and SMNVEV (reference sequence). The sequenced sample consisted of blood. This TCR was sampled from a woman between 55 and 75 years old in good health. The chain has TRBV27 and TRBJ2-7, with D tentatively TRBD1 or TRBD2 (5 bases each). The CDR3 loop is CASSLGTDYEQHF. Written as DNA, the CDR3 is TGTGCCAGCAGTTTAGGGACCGACTACGAGCAGCACTTC.